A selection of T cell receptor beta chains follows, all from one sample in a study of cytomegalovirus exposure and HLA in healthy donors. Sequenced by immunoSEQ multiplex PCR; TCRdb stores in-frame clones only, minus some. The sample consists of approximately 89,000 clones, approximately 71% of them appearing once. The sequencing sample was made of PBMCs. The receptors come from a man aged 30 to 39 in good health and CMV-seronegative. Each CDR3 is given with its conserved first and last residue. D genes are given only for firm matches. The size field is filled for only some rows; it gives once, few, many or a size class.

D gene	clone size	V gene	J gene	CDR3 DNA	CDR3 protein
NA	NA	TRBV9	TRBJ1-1	TGTGCCAGCAGCCTCAGTCTCTCCCTAGGTCAAAACACTGAAGCTTTCTTT	CASSLSLSLGQNTEAFF
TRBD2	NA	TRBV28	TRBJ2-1	TGTGCCAGCAGTTTATTAGTCGCTAGCGGGACAAATGAGCAGTTCTTC	CASSLLVASGTNEQFF
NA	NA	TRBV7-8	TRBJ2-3	TGTGCCAGCACCCTCTACCCAGATACGCAGTATTTT	CASTLYPDTQYF
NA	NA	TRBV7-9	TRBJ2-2	TGTGCCAGCAGCTTATTCTCACAGGGAGACACCGGGGAGCTGTTTTTT	CASSLFSQGDTGELFF
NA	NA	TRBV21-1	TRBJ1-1	TGTGCCAGCCGCACTGAAGCTTTCTTT	CASRTEAFF
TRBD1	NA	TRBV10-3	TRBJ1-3	TGTGCCATCAGTGTTGGACAGGCCTCTGGAAACACCATATATTTT	CAISVGQASGNTIYF
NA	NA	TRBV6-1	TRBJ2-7	TGTGCCAGCAGTGAACCCCTCCAGGTGTACGAGCAGTACTTC	CASSEPLQVYEQYF
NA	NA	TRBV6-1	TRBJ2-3	TGTGCCAGCAGTGAACAGGGGGCCGGCGGGGGAGATACGCAGTATTTT	CASSEQGAGGGDTQYF
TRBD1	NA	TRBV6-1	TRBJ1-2	TGTGCCAGCATCCTCGGACAGGGAAACTATGGCTACACCTTC	CASILGQGNYGYTF
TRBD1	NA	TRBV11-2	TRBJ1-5	TGTGCCAGCAGCCACAGGGGAGGCAATCAGCCCCAGCATTTT	CASSHRGGNQPQHF
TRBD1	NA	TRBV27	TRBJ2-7	TGTGCCAGCAGTTTATCGAAGGGACAGGGGAGCCACGAGCAGTACTTC	CASSLSKGQGSHEQYF
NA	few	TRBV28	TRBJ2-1	TGTGCCAGCAGTTTCAGGGACAATGAGCAGTTCTTC	CASSFRDNEQFF
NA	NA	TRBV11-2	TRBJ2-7	TGTGCCAGCAGCTTAGGGACTTCCTACGAGCAGTACTTC	CASSLGTSYEQYF
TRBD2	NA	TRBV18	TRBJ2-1	TGTGCCAGCTCACCAAGGACTAGCCCCAATGAGCAGTTCTTC	CASSPRTSPNEQFF
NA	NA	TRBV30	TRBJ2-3	TGTGCCTGGAGCGTTCGGTCTAGGGATACGCAGTATTTT	CAWSVRSRDTQYF
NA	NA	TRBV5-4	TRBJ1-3	TGTGCCAGCAGTCTGAGGGGAAACACCATATATTTT	CASSLRGNTIYF
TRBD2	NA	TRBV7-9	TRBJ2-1	TGTGCCAGCAGCTTACTGGTAGCGGGAGTAGAAAATGAGCAGTTCTTC	CASSLLVAGVENEQFF
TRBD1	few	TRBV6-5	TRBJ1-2	TGTGCCAGCACGACAGGGGAAGGTGGCTACACCTTC	CASTTGEGGYTF
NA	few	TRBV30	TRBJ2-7	TGTGCCTGGAGTAAGGGGTACGAGCAGTACTTC	CAWSKGYEQYF
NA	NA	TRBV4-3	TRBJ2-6	TGCGCCAGCAGCCAACAATCGGGGTCTGGGGCCAACGTCCTGACTTTC	CASSQQSGSGANVLTF
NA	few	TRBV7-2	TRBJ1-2	TGTGCCAGCAGCTCCTTTCAGGGGATGGAGTCCTATGGCTACACCTTC	CASSSFQGMESYGYTF
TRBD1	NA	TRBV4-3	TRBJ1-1	TGCGCCAGCAGCCAAGCCCCGGGACAGGGTGACACTGAAGCTTTCTTT	CASSQAPGQGDTEAFF
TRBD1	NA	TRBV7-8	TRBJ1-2	TGTGCCAGCAGCTTTAACAGGGGAAACTATGGCTACACCTTC	CASSFNRGNYGYTF
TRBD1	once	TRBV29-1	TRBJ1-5	TGCAGCGTTGGGACAGGGGATCATCAGCCCCAGCATTTT	CSVGTGDHQPQHF
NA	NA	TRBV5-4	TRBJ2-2	TGTGCCAGCAGCACAGGGGGGGAAACCGGGGAGCTGCTTTTT	CASSTGGETGELLF
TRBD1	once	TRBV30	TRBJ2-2	TGTGCCTGGAGACCCAGGGGACAGGGGGCCGCCGGGGAGCTGTTTTTT	CAWRPRGQGAAGELFF
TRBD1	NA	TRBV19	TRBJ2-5	TGTGCCAGTAGTACCGGGACAGGGGGCGCGGAGACCCAGTACTTC	CASSTGTGGAETQYF
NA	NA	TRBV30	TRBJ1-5	TGTGCCTGGAGTGCACAGGCCAATAATCAGCCCCAGCATTTT	CAWSAQANNQPQHF
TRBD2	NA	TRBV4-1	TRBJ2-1	TGCGCCAGCAGCCAAGTACAACTAGCGGGCGGTGAGCAGTTCTTC	CASSQVQLAGGEQFF
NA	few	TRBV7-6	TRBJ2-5	TGTGCCAGCAGCCAGCAGGGGACGGGTTCAAGAGGGGAGACCCAGTACTTC	CASSQQGTGSRGETQYF
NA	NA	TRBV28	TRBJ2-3	TGTGCCAGCAGTTTATTTTCGAGCACAGATACGCAGTATTTT	CASSLFSSTDTQYF
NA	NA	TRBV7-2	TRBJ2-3	TGTGCCAGCAGCTCGGACTACCTCAGCACAGATACGCAGTATTTT	CASSSDYLSTDTQYF
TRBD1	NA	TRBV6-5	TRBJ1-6	TGTGCCAGCAGTTACTCCCGACAGGGGGCAAGTTCACCCCTCCACTTT	CASSYSRQGASSPLHF
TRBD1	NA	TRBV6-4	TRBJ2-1	TGTGCCAGCAGTGACTCGACAGGGGGCTACAATGAGCAGTTCTTC	CASSDSTGGYNEQFF
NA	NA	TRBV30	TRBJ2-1	TGTGCCTGGAGCCCCGACTACTCCTACAATGAGCAGTTCTTC	CAWSPDYSYNEQFF
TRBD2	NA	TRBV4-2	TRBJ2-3	TGTGCCAGCAGCCAAGATGGGACGGGGGGGCCTGGAGATACGCAGTATTTT	CASSQDGTGGPGDTQYF
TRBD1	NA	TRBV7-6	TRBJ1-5	TGTGCCAGCAGCTTAGGTACAGGGGGCGGTAGCAATCAGCCCCAGCATTTT	CASSLGTGGGSNQPQHF
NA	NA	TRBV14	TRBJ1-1	TGTGCCAGCAGCCAAGTACGGGGGGTGGTCTTAGAAACTGAAGCTTTCTTT	CASSQVRGVVLETEAFF
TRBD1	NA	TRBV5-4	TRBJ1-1	TGTGCCAGCAGCGGAACAGGGGGTAATACTGAAGCTTTCTTT	CASSGTGGNTEAFF
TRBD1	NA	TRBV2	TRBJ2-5	TGTGCCAGCAGTGAAGGTTGGGGACAGGGAGAGACCCAGTACTTC	CASSEGWGQGETQYF
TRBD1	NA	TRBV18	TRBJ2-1	TGTGCCAGCTCACCCCCGCAAGGGTCAGGGGGCAATGAGCAGTTCTTC	CASSPPQGSGGNEQFF
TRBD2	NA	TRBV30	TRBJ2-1	TGTGCCTGGAGTTTGAATCGCGGGAGGAGTGCCGACAATGAGCAGTTCTTC	CAWSLNRGRSADNEQFF
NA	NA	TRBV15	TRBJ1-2	TGTGCCACCAGCAGGCAGGGAGGAAATGGCTACACCTTC	CATSRQGGNGYTF
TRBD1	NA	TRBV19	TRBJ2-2	TGTGCCAGTAGTCTGACAGGGGGCGCGGGGGAGCTGTTTTTT	CASSLTGGAGELFF
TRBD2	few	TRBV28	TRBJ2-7	TGTGCCAGCGCCCTTGCTCAAGCGAGCGGGAACTACGAGCAGTACTTC	CASALAQASGNYEQYF
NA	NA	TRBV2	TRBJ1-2	TGTGCCAGCAGTGAGGTATCAGGGGTGAATTCTGGCTACACCTTC	CASSEVSGVNSGYTF
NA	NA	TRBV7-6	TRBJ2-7	TGTGCCAGCAGCTCCGACAGGTACTACGAGCAGTACTTC	CASSSDRYYEQYF
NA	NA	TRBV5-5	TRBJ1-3	TGTGCCAGCAGCTTGTTTACCGAGAGCTCTGGAAACACCATATATTTT	CASSLFTESSGNTIYF
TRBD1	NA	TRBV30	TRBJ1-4	TGTGCCTGGAGTGTCCCAGACAGGGGGGCTGAAAAACTGTTTTTT	CAWSVPDRGAEKLFF
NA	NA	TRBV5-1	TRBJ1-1	TGCGCCAGCAGCTTGAGCAGGGGTGACACTGAAGCTTTCTTT	CASSLSRGDTEAFF